These 16 T cell receptor beta chains were all obtained from the same sample, sequenced in a study of T-cell reconstitution after alpha-beta-depleted transplantation in children. The TCRbeta library was prepared with unique molecular identifiers. TCRdb processed the PCR reads anew with MiXCR; each CDR3 protein has one entry. The sample contains approximately 390,000 distinct CDR3 sequences, roughly 11% of which appear only once. The sample here was PBMCs from the stem cell graft donor, taken from the stem cell graft. The receptor set was obtained from a human donor who donated a stem cell graft to a child with acute myeloid leukemia.

This clonotype was recorded a few times. The V call is TRBV25-1, the J call TRBJ2-5; D possibly corresponds to TRBD1 (5 bases). The ends were cut back, 2 bases at V and 5 bases at J, with 12 bases in the middle. Looked up from germline, CDR1 is MGHDK and CDR2 is SYGVNS. The CDR3 extends over 14 amino acids. In DNA form, the CDR3 reads TGTGCCAGCAGTGAACCGGACATCTGGGAGACCCAGTACTTC. Its translation: CASSEPDIWETQYF.

This clonotype was found a few times. The V call is TRBV18, the J call TRBJ1-2, with D tentatively TRBD1 (6 bases). The V gene's germline CDR1 is KGHSH and CDR2 LQKENI. This CDR3 is built from 16 residues. V lost 3 bases, J lost 0 bases, and 14 bases lay in between. CDR3 sequence: CASSPPTRGANYGYTF. The CDR3 DNA reads as TGTGCCAGCTCACCGCCGACCAGGGGAGCTAACTATGGCTACACCTTC. The full variable domain, in which reference TRBV18 and TRBJ1-2 provide the parts outside the CDR3, is NAGVMQNPRHLVRRRGQEARLRCSPMKGHSHVYWYRQLPEEGLKFMVYLQKENIIDESGMPKERFSAEFPKEGPSILRIQQVVRGDSAAYFCASSPPTRGANYGYTFGSGTRLTVV.

This clonotype was seen more than once but under ten times. The gene calls are TRBV3-1 and TRBJ1-1, with D unresolved. V lost 2 bases and J lost 7, with 11 bases in between. The CDR3 spans 13 residues. Germline V gene sequence: CDR1 LGHDT, CDR2 YNNKEL (reference sequence). The CDR3 DNA reads as TGTGCCAGCAGCCAACGCGGAGAAAATGAAGCTTTCTTT. Translated: CASSQRGENEAFF.

This clonotype has a handful of counts. The chain has TRBV6-5 and TRBJ2-3; D may match TRBD1 or TRBD2 (5 bases each). V dropped 2 bases and J dropped 4 bases, with 10 bases sitting between them. From germline, CDR1 is MNHEY and CDR2 SVGAGI. The CDR3 spans 14 residues. The CDR3 nucleotides read TGTGCCAGCAGTTACGTCTTGGGACCAGATACGCAGTATTTT. It yields the protein CASSYVLGPDTQYF.

The chain couples TRBV5-1 to TRBJ2-3, with D perhaps given as TRBD1 or TRBD2 (5 bases each). The CDR3 spans 16 residues. Germline CDR1 is SGHRS and CDR2 is YFSETQ. Trimming removed 4 bases at V and 0 bases at J, with 15 bases between. CDR3 residues: CASSLAGTASTDTQYF. The CDR3 DNA reads as TGCGCCAGCAGCCTTGCTGGGACCGCGAGCACAGATACGCAGTATTTT.

This clonotype has only a few counts. The V and J genes are TRBV6-1 and TRBJ2-3; 9 nucleotides agree with TRBD1. Germline CDR1 and CDR2: MNHNS and SASEGT. The CDR3 covers 15 residues. Trimming took 6 bases from V and 1 from J; bases not matched to a gene: 5. The CDR3 protein is CASRNRGPGTDTQYF. In nucleotides, the CDR3 is TGTGCCAGCAGAAACAGGGGGCCTGGCACAGATACGCAGTATTTT.

This clonotype was picked up a small number of times. J is TRBJ2-1 and V is TRBV12-3 or TRBV12-4, with 8 positions matching TRBD1. V lost 5 bases and J lost 5; bases outside the gene matches: 5. This CDR3 comprises 14 residues. The CDR3, as DNA: TGTGCCAGCAGTCAGGGGGCGCCTGACAATGAGCAGTTCTTC. It codes for CASSQGAPDNEQFF.

In its sample, this clonotype was seen many times. This chain uses TRBV6-1 with TRBJ2-5, with D possibly TRBD1 on 6 matching bases. With 5 bases removed from V and 0 bases from J, the gap between germline ends came to 13 bases. Germline V CDR1 and CDR2: MNHNS, SASEGT. The CDR3 runs 15 residues. The CDR3 sequence is CASSRRGTNQETQYF. The DNA of the CDR3 is TGTGCCAGCAGTCGTAGAGGGACAAACCAAGAGACCCAGTACTTC.

This chain uses TRBV6-1 with TRBJ2-3, with 9 positions matching TRBD1. This CDR3 has 14 residues. The trim removed 5 bases at V and 5 bases at J, leaving 5 bases unmatched. The V gene's germline CDR1 is MNHNS and CDR2 SASEGT. Here the CDR3 DNA reads TGTGCCAGCAGTAAACGGACAGGGGAAGATACGCAGTATTTT. It codes for CASSKRTGEDTQYF.

This clonotype has more than one count but fewer than ten. The chain combines TRBV7-9 with TRBJ1-2; 7 nucleotides agree with TRBD1. Germline V lookup: CDR1 SEHNR, CDR2 FQNEAQ (reference sequence). Germline trimming cut 5 bases from V and 5 bases from J; bases unmatched to any gene: 5. This CDR3 contains 13 residues. CDR3 bases: TGTGCCAGCAGCGCCGACAGGGCTTATGGCTACACCTTC. This sequence encodes CASSADRAYGYTF.

Turning to this clonotype: A much larger clone is a single base away; this may be a read error. The V call is TRBV3-1, the J call TRBJ2-5; the D gene is possibly TRBD2 (6 bases). Trimming stripped 7 bases from V and 5 bases from J, with 29 bases between. The CDR3 covers 18 residues. The germline V gene encodes CDR1 LGHDT and CDR2 YNNKEL (reference sequence). As DNA, the CDR3 is TGTGCCAGCACCCCCAACAGGCTGGCGGGGTCAGCCGGGGAGACCCAGTACTTC. This translates into CASTPNRLAGSAGETQYF.

This clonotype has only a few counts. J is TRBJ2-1 and V is TRBV24-1, with D tentatively TRBD2 (6 bases). The CDR3 is made up of 15 amino acids. Germline-derived CDR1 and CDR2 are KGHDR and SFDVKD. V was shortened by 3 bases and J by 8 bases, with 16 bases between the two germline ends. DNA for the CDR3: TGTGCCACCAGTGATCCCGGCATTTGGGGGGATGAGCAGTTCTTC. As protein: CATSDPGIWGDEQFF.

The genes are TRBV12-3 or TRBV12-4 and TRBJ2-7; 8 bases are shared with TRBD1. The CDR3 is 14 amino acids. Germline trimming cut 3 bases from V and 5 bases from J; bases unmatched to any gene: 6. The CDR3 is CASSFSAGGDEQYV. CDR3 in DNA: TGTGCCAGCAGTTTTTCGGCAGGGGGCGACGAGCAGTACGTC.

This sequence joins TRBV6-2 or TRBV6-3 and TRBJ2-1, with 13 nucleotides matching TRBD2. V trimming: 6 bases; J trimming: 0 bases; junction bases outside the gene matches: 14. The CDR3 runs 20 residues. Germline V CDR1 and CDR2: MNHEY, SVGEGT. The CDR3 DNA reads as TGTGCCAGCAGCACACCTCCGGGACTAGCGGGGCCTAGCTCCTACAATGAGCAGTTCTTC. Translating gives CASSTPPGLAGPSSYNEQFF.

This clonotype was counted only a few times. The chain is built from TRBV19 and TRBJ2-3; D is possibly TRBD1 (5 bases). Between the trimmed V and J ends, which lost 4 bases and 4 bases, there was a span of 12 bases. This CDR3 is 14 amino acids long. CDR1 and CDR2 (germline): LNHDA, SQIVND (reference sequence). The CDR3 is CASSTTAEADTQYF. The CDR3 DNA reads TGTGCCAGTAGTACGACAGCTGAGGCAGATACGCAGTATTTT.

V is TRBV7-2 and J is TRBJ1-1; no firm D call. Germline loops: CDR1 SGHTA, CDR2 FQGNSA. The ends were cut back, 5 bases at V and 1 base at J, with 11 bases in the middle. The CDR3 loop spans 14 amino acids. CDR3 DNA: TGTGCCAGCAGCCACGACATCGCGAACACTGAAGCTTTCTTT. Amino acids: CASSHDIANTEAFF.